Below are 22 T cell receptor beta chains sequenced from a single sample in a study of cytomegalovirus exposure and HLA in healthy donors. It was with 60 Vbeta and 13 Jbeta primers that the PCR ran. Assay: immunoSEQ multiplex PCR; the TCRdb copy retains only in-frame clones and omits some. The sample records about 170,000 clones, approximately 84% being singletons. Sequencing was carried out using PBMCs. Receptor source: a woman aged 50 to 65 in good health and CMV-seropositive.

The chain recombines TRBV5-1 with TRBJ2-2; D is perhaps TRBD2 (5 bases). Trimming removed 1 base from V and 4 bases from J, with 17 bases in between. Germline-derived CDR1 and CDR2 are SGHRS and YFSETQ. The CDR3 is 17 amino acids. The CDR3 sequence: CASSLRPQLGGTGELFF. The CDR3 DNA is TGCGCCAGCAGCTTGCGGCCTCAACTAGGTGGCACCGGGGAGCTGTTTTTT.

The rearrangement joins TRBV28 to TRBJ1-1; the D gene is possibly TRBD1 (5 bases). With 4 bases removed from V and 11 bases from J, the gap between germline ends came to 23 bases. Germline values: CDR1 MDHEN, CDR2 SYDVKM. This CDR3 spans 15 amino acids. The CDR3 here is CASSSGPGIEERAFF. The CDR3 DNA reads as TGTGCCAGCAGTTCAGGGCCTGGGATTGAAGAACGGGCTTTCTTT. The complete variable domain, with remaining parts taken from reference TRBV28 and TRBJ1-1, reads DVKVTQSSRYLVKRTGEKVFLECVQDMDHENMFWYRQDPGLGLRLIYFSYDVKMKEKGDIPEGYSVSREKKERFSLILESASTNQTSMYLCASSSGPGIEERAFFGQGTRLTVV.

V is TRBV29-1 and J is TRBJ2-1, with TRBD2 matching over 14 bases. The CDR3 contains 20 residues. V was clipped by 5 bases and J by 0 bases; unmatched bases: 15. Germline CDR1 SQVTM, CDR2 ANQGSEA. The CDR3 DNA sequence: TGCAGCGTTTTTAGTCTGGCGGGACTAGCGGGAGTTCGCTCCTACAATGAGCAGTTCTTC. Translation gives CSVFSLAGLAGVRSYNEQFF.

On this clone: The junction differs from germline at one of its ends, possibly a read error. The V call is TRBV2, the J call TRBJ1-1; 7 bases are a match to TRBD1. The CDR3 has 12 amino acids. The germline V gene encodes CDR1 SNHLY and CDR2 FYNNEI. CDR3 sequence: CASSRLRDRRDF. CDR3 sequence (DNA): TGTGCCAGCAGTCGACTCCGGGACAGAAGAGACTTT.

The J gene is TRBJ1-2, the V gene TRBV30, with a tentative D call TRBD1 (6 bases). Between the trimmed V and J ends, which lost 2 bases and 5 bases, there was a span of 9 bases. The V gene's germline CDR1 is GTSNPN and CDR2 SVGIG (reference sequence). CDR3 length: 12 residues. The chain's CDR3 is CAWSSGEYGYTF. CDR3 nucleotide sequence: TGTGCCTGGAGTTCAGGGGAGTATGGCTACACCTTC.

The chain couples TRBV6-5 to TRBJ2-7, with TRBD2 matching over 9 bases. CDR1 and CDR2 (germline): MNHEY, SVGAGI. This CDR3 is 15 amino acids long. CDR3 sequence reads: CVGGGRALSSYEQYF. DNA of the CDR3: TGTGTCGGAGGCGGGAGGGCCTTGAGCTCCTACGAGCAGTACTTC.

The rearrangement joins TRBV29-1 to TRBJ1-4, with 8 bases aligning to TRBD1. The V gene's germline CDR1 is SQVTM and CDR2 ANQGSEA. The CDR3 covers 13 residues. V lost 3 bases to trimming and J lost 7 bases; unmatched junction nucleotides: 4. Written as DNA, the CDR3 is TGCAGCGTTGACAGGGGGCAAGGTGAAAAACTGTTTTTT. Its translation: CSVDRGQGEKLFF.

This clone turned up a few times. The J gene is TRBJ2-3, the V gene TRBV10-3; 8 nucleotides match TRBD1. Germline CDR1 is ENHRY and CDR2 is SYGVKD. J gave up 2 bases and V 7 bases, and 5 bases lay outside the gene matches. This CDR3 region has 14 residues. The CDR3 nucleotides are TGTGCCATCATGGGACAGGCGGCCACAGATACGCAGTATTTT. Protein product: CAIMGQAATDTQYF.

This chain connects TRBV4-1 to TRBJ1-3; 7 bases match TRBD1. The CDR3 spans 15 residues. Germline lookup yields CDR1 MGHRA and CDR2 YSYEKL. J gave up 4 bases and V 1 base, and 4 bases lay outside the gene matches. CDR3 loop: CASSQGDRAGNTIYF. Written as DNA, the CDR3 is TGCGCCAGCAGCCAAGGCGACAGGGCCGGAAACACCATATATTTT.

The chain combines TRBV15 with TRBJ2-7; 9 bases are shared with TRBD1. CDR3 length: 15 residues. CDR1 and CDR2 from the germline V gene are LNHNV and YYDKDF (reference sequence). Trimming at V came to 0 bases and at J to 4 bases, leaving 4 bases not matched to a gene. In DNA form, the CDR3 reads TGTGCCACCAGCAGAGATTCGGGACAGGGTTACGAGCAGTACTTC. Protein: CATSRDSGQGYEQYF.

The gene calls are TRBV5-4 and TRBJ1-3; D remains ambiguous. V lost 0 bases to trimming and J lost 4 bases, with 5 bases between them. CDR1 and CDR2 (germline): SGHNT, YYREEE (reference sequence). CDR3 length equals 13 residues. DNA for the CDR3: TGTGCCAGCAGCTTGGACAGAGGAAACACCATATATTTT. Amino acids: CASSLDRGNTIYF.

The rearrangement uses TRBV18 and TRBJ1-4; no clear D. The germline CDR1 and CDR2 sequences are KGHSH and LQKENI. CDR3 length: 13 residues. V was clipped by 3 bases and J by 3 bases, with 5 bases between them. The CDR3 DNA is TGTGCCAGCTCACCCCAGGCTAATGAAAAACTGTTTTTT. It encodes CASSPQANEKLFF.

In nucleotides, the CDR3 is TGTGCCAGCGGGAGCTCCTATAATTCACCCCTCCACTTT. Translation: CASGSSYNSPLHF. The chain carries TRBV7-3 and TRBJ1-6; no reliable D call. CDR3 length: 13 amino acids. V lost 8 bases and J lost 0, with 5 bases in between. Germline V lookup: CDR1 SGHTA, CDR2 FQGTGA.

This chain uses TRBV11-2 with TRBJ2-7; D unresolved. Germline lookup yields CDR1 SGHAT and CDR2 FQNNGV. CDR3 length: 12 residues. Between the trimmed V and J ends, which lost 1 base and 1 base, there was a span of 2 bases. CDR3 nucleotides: TGTGCCAGCAGCTTAGCTTCCTACGAGCAGTACTTC. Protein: CASSLASYEQYF.

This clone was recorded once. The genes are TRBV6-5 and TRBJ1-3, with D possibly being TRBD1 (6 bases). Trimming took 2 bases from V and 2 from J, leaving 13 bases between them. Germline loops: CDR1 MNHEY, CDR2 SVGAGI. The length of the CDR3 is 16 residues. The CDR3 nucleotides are TGTGCCAGCAGTTACCGATATTACAGGGCTGGAAACACCATATATTTT. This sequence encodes CASSYRYYRAGNTIYF.

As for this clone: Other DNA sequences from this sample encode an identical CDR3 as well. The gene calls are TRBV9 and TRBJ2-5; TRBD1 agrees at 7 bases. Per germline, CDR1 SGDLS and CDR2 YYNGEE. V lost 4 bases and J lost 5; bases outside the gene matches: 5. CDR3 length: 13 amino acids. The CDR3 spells CASSPNRGETQYF. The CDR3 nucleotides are TGTGCCAGCAGCCCAAACAGGGGTGAGACCCAGTACTTC.

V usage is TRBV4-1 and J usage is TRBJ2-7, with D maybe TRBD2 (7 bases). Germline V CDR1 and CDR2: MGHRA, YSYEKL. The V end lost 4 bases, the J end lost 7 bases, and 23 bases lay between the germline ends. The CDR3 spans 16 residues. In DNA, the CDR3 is TGCGCCAGCAGCCCTATCAAACTGGGGGGGCCGGGGGAGCAGTACTTC. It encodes CASSPIKLGGPGEQYF.

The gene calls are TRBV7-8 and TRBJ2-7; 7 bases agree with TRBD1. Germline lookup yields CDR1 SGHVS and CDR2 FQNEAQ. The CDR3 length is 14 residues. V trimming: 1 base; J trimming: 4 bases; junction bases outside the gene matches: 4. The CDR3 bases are TGTGCCAGCAGCTTAGGCCGACAGGGTTACGAGCAGTACTTC. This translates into CASSLGRQGYEQYF.

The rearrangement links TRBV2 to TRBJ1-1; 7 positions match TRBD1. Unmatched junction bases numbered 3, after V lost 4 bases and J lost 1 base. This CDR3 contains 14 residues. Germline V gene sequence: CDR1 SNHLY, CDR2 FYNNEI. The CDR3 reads CASSGTGWNTEAFF. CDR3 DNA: TGTGCCAGCAGTGGGACAGGTTGGAACACTGAAGCTTTCTTT.

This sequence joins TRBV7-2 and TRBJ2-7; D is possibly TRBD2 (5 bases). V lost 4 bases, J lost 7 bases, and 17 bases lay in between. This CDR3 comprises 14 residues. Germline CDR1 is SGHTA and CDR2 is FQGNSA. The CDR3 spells CASSSKRLPGEQYF. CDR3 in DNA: TGTGCCAGCAGCTCAAAACGACTGCCGGGAGAGCAGTACTTC. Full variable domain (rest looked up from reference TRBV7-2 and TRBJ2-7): GAGVSQSPSNKVTEKGKDVELRCDPISGHTALYWYRQSLGQGLEFLIYFQGNSAPDKSGLPSDRFSAERTGGSVSTLTIQRTQQEDSAVYLCASSSKRLPGEQYFGPGTRLTVT.

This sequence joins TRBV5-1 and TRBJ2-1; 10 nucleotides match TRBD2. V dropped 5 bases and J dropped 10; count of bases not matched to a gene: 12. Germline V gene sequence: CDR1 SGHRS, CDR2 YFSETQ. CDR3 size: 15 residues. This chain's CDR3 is CASSGITSGKREQFF. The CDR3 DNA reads TGCGCCAGCAGTGGGATTACTAGCGGGAAAAGGGAGCAGTTCTTC. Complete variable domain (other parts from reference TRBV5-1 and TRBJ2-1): KAGVTQTPRYLIKTRGQQVTLSCSPISGHRSVSWYQQTPGQGLQFLFEYFSETQRNKGNFPGRFSGRQFSNSRSEMNVSTLELGDSALYLCASSGITSGKREQFFGPGTRLTVL.

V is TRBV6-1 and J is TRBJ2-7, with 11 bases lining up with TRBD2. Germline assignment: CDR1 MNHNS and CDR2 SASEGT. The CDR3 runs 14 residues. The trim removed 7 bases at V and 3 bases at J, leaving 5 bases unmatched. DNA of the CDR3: TGTGCCAGCACCATCGGGACTAGCGGCTACGAGCAGTACTTC. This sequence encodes CASTIGTSGYEQYF.